Sequencing of this T cell receptor beta chain was carried out in a study of OX40 agonist ivuxolimab in advanced cancers. Study-wide background: Hepatocellular carcinoma, melanoma, renal cell or head and neck cancer occurred in dose-escalation patients. With a range of 23 to 79, age averaged approximately 54 years, and 75% to 90% were male. Broader study findings: The study observed clonal expansion of CD4+ and CD8+ blood T cells by week 6 at 0.1 to 3.0 mg/kg. Certain nonresponders additionally had low normalized T-cell clonal expansion.

CDR1 is SEHNR and CDR2 is FQNEAQ in the germline V gene (reference sequence). Trimming cost V 0 bases and J 0 bases, with 11 bases left between them. The CDR3 covers 17 residues. Libraries were prepared by immunoSEQ multiplex PCR; TCRdb keeps only in-frame clonotypes and omits some of them. The table has 75,000 to 95,000 clones, around 86% seen once. In the case of this clone: Its antigen is as yet unknown.

Source: CD4+ or CD8+ T cells sorted from blood, taken in a trial of the OX40 agonist ivuxolimab. J is TRBJ1-4 and V is TRBV7-9; no definite D call. The TCR comes from an adult with an advanced solid tumor such as melanoma, head and neck, liver or kidney cancer. The CDR3: CASSLAVGPATNEKLFF. CDR3 bases: TGTGCCAGCAGCTTAGCGGTAGGGCCTGCAACTAATGAAAAACTGTTTTTT.